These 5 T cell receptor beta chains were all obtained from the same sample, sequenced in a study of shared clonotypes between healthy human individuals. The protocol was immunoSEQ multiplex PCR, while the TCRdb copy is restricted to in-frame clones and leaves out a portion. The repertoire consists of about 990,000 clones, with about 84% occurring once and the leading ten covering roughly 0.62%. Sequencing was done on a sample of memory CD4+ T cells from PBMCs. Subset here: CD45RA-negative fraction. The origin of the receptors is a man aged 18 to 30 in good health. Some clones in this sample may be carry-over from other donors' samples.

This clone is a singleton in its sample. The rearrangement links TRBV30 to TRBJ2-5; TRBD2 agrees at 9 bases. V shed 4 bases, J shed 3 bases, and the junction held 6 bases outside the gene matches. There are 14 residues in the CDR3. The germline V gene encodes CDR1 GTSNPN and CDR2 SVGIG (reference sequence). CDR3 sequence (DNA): TGTGCCTGGACTCGACTAGCGGAGAAAGAGACCCAGTACTTC. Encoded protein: CAWTRLAEKETQYF.

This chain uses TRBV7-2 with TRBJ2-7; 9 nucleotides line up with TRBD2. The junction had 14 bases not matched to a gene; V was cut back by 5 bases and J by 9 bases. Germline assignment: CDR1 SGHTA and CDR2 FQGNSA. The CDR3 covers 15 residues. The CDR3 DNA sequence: TGTGCCAGCAGCCCAGGCCGGAGCGGGAGGACCGGGCAGTACTTC. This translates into CASSPGRSGRTGQYF. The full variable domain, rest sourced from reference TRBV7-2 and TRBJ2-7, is GAGVSQSPSNKVTEKGKDVELRCDPISGHTALYWYRQSLGQGLEFLIYFQGNSAPDKSGLPSDRFSAERTGGSVSTLTIQRTQQEDSAVYLCASSPGRSGRTGQYFGPGTRLTVT.

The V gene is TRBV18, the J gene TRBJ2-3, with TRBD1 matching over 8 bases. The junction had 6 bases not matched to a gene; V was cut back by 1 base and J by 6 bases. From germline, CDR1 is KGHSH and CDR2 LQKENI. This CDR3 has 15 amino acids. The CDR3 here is CASSPLAGGADTQYF. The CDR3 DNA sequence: TGTGCCAGCTCACCACTTGCAGGGGGCGCGGATACGCAGTATTTT.

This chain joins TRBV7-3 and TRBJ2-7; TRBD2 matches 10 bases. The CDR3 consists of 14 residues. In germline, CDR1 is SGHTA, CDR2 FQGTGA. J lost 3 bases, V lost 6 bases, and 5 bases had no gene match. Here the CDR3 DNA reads TGTGCCAGCAGGTCGGGACTAGCGTTCTACGAGCAGTACTTC. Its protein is CASRSGLAFYEQYF.

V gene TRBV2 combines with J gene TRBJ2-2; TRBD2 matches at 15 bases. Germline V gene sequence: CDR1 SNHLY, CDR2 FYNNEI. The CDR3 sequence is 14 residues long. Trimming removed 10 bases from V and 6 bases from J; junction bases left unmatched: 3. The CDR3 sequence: CATGLAGGSGELFF. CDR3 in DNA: TGTGCCACAGGACTAGCGGGAGGGTCCGGGGAGCTGTTTTTT.